Shown below are 27 T cell receptor beta chains from a single sample sequenced in a study of cytomegalovirus exposure and HLA in healthy donors. The primer mix had 60 Vbeta and 13 Jbeta primers. Libraries were prepared by immunoSEQ multiplex PCR; TCRdb keeps only in-frame clonotypes and omits some of them. The table shows over 100,000 clones, with roughly 78% occurring only once. Sequenced sample: PBMCs. These receptor sequences come from a man in his fifties or sixties in good health and CMV-seropositive.

This clone was seen only once. The rearrangement uses TRBV25-1 and TRBJ1-1; D gene ambiguous. Deletions cut 2 bases from V and 1 base from J, with 5 bases between. CDR1 is MGHDK and CDR2 is SYGVNS in the germline V gene. The CDR3 extends over 13 amino acids. The CDR3 loop reads CASSEAGNTEAFF. The DNA of the CDR3 is TGTGCCAGCAGTGAAGCCGGGAACACTGAAGCTTTCTTT.

A single count supports this clone. This sequence joins TRBV19 and TRBJ1-1; 9 bases map to TRBD1. Germline V gives CDR1 LNHDA, CDR2 SQIVND (reference sequence). This CDR3 spans 17 amino acids. Unmatched junction bases numbered 8, after V lost 2 bases and J lost 1 base. Here the CDR3 DNA reads TGTGCCAGTAGTATAAGAACCGGGACAGGGCGGAACACTGAAGCTTTCTTT. Protein product: CASSIRTGTGRNTEAFF. Supplemented by reference TRBV19 and TRBJ1-1, the full variable domain reads DGGITQSPKYLFRKEGQNVTLSCEQNLNHDAMYWYRQDPGQGLRLIYYSQIVNDFQKGDIAEGYSVSREKKESFPLTVTSAQKNPTAFYLCASSIRTGTGRNTEAFFGQGTRLTVV.

This rearrangement joins TRBV6-1 to TRBJ2-7; TRBD1 might be the D (6 bases). Germline lookup yields CDR1 MNHNS and CDR2 SASEGT. This CDR3 has 15 amino acids. V was clipped by 6 bases and J by 2 bases, with 17 bases between them. CDR3 in DNA: TGTGCCAGCAGCCTACTGGCACAGGGACCCTACGAGCAGTACTTC. Translating it yields CASSLLAQGPYEQYF.

The gene calls are TRBV15 and TRBJ1-2, with 9 bases fitting TRBD1. The CDR3 runs 15 residues. The germline CDR1 and CDR2 sequences are LNHNV and YYDKDF (reference sequence). The junction had 3 bases not matched to a gene; V was cut back by 4 bases and J by 0 bases. The CDR3 reads CATSIRTGANYGYTF. The CDR3 DNA sequence: TGTGCCACCAGCATCAGGACAGGGGCTAACTATGGCTACACCTTC. Supplemented by reference TRBV15 and TRBJ1-2, the full variable domain reads DAMVIQNPRYQVTQFGKPVTLSCSQTLNHNVMYWYQQKSSQAPKLLFHYYDKDFNNEADTPDNFQSRRPNTSFCFLDIRSPGLGDTAMYLCATSIRTGANYGYTFGSGTRLTVV.

The sample holds one count of this clone. J is TRBJ2-1 and V is TRBV15; a possible D gene is TRBD2 (5 bases). This CDR3 has 15 amino acids. V was pared by 0 bases and J by 2 bases, with 8 bases between. Germline CDR1 and CDR2: LNHNV and YYDKDF (reference sequence). The CDR3, as DNA: TGTGCCACCAGCAGAGATCGAGGGCCCTACAATGAGCAGTTCTTC. The encoded protein is CATSRDRGPYNEQFF.

The chain has TRBV7-2 and TRBJ2-1; D uncertain. The CDR3 is made up of 13 amino acids. Per the germline V gene, CDR1 is SGHTA and CDR2 is FQGNSA. V lost 3 bases, J lost 6 bases, and 9 bases lay in between. Written as DNA, the CDR3 is TGTGCCAGCAGCTTCCTAATTGGCAATGAGCAGTTCTTC. As protein: CASSFLIGNEQFF.

The chain carries TRBV11-3 and TRBJ2-2, with TRBD1 matching over 10 bases. Germline CDR1 SGHNT, CDR2 YENEEA. There are 15 residues in the CDR3. Germline trimming cut 7 bases from V and 6 bases from J; bases unmatched to any gene: 8. The CDR3 DNA reads TGTGCCAGCATCCGGGGACAGGGGTCGCCCGGGGAGCTGTTTTTT. Its protein is CASIRGQGSPGELFF.

The rearrangement links TRBV10-2 to TRBJ2-7; a weak D match, TRBD2 (5 bases). The CDR3 is 14 residues long. Trimming took 4 bases from V and 1 from J, leaving 11 bases between them. Germline CDR1 reads WSHSY; CDR2 reads SAAADI. CDR3 sequence reads: CASSGTWVSYEQYF. The CDR3 bases are TGCGCCAGCAGTGGGACTTGGGTTTCCTACGAGCAGTACTTC.

On this clone: Lacking the conserved final phenylalanine or tryptophan, this CDR3 likely reflects a read error. V usage is TRBV2 and J usage is TRBJ1-5; a weak D match, TRBD1 (6 bases). The ends were cut back, 6 bases at V and 6 bases at J, with 12 bases in the middle. CDR3 size: 13 residues. CDR1 is SNHLY and CDR2 is FYNNEI in the germline V gene. The CDR3, as DNA: TGTGCCAGCAGACTGGACAGATCTCAGCCCCAGCATCTT. As protein: CASRLDRSQPQHL.

The J gene is TRBJ1-1, the V gene TRBV5-5; D may be TRBD1 (5 bases). With 4 bases removed from V and 1 base from J, the gap between germline ends came to 14 bases. Germline V gives CDR1 SGHKS, CDR2 YYEKEE (reference sequence). The CDR3 contains 15 residues. The CDR3 DNA follows: TGTGCCAGCAGCCGGGCCACCGACAGGAACACTGAAGCTTTCTTT. This gives the protein CASSRATDRNTEAFF.

This clone came up once. The V call is TRBV5-1, the J call TRBJ2-5, with a tentative D call TRBD1 (6 bases). The J call could be wrong; TRBJ2-7 is a better fit for the DNA end. The CDR3 covers 15 residues. Germline CDR1 and CDR2: SGHRS and YFSETQ. CDR3 nucleotides: TGCGCCAGCAGCTTGGATGGGACACCTTCCTACGAGCAGTACTTC. This sequence encodes CASSLDGTPSYEQYF.

This CDR3 reads CASSGAGAGKGTEAFF. For the CDR3, the DNA is TGTGCCAGCAGTGGGGCCGGGGCGGGGAAGGGGACTGAAGCTTTCTTT. The chain carries TRBV6-1 and TRBJ1-1, with D possibly matching TRBD1 (5 bases). Germline V lookup: CDR1 MNHNS, CDR2 SASEGT. Trimming cost V 4 bases and J 5 bases, with 20 bases left between them. There are 16 residues in the CDR3.

The chain carries TRBV19 and TRBJ1-5; possibly TRBD1 for D (5 bases). Per the germline V gene, CDR1 is LNHDA and CDR2 is SQIVND (reference sequence). Trimming cost V 5 bases and J 4 bases, with 12 bases left between them. The CDR3 consists of 14 residues. The CDR3 DNA reads TGTGCCAGTAGTGCCCAGCAGGGTAATCAGCCCCAGCATTTT. Its translation: CASSAQQGNQPQHF.

This clone turned up a few times. The chain is built from TRBV13 and TRBJ1-6; D possibly corresponds to TRBD1 (5 bases). Germline V gene data show CDR1 as PRHDT and CDR2 as FYEKMQ (reference sequence). The CDR3 runs to 15 residues. The germline V and J ends were trimmed by 5 bases and 9 bases, with 17 bases remaining between them. CDR3 loop: CASSAELGRGSPLHF. CDR3 DNA: TGTGCCAGCAGCGCGGAACTGGGGAGGGGTTCACCCCTCCACTTT.

V and J are TRBV7-9 and TRBJ2-1; no firm D call. The CDR3 spans 12 residues. Germline CDR1 and CDR2: SEHNR and FQNEAQ (reference sequence). V was shortened by 3 bases and J by 10 bases, with 10 bases between the two germline ends. The CDR3 here is CASSFGKEEQFF. CDR3 nucleotide sequence: TGTGCCAGCAGCTTCGGAAAGGAGGAGCAGTTCTTC. Full variable domain (rest looked up from reference TRBV7-9 and TRBJ2-1): DTGVSQNPRHKITKRGQNVTFRCDPISEHNRLYWYRQTLGQGPEFLTYFQNEAQLEKSRLLSDRFSAERPKGSFSTLEIQRTEQGDSAMYLCASSFGKEEQFFGPGTRLTVL.

The chain couples TRBV2 to TRBJ1-5, with 7 positions matching TRBD1. The CDR3 has 18 residues. Germline trimming cut 3 bases from V and 2 bases from J; bases unmatched to any gene: 13. Germline CDR1 is SNHLY and CDR2 is FYNNEI. This CDR3 is CASSDPREGGLGNQPQHF. The CDR3 DNA reads as TGTGCCAGCAGTGACCCCAGAGAAGGGGGCTTGGGCAATCAGCCCCAGCATTTT.

The chain is built from TRBV7-2 and TRBJ1-1; possible D gene TRBD1, 6 bases. Germline V gene data show CDR1 as SGHTA and CDR2 as FQGNSA. This CDR3 spans 16 amino acids. V was cut by 4 bases and J by 4 bases, with 19 bases left in between. This chain's CDR3 is CASSSALDQGSTEAFF. DNA of the CDR3: TGTGCCAGCAGCTCCGCCTTGGACCAGGGGAGCACTGAAGCTTTCTTT.

This clone was observed at least ten times. The chain combines TRBV7-9 with TRBJ2-5; 10 nucleotides match TRBD2. CDR1 and CDR2 from the germline V gene are SEHNR and FQNEAQ (reference sequence). The V gene end was trimmed by 4 bases and the J gene end by 5 bases; junction bases not matched to a gene: 7. There are 15 residues in the CDR3. The CDR3 sequence: CASSSGLAEGETQYF. Written as DNA, the CDR3 is TGTGCCAGCAGCTCAGGACTAGCGGAAGGGGAGACCCAGTACTTC.

The genes are TRBV27 and TRBJ2-7; TRBD2 might be the D (7 bases). The V gene lost 6 bases and the J gene lost 3 bases, with 18 bases spanning the gap. The CDR3 has 15 residues. CDR1 MNHEY and CDR2 SMNVEV come from the germline V gene (reference sequence). CDR3 DNA sequence: TGTGCCAGCAGGCTAGGGGGGACTAATTTCTACGAGCAGTACTTC. It translates to CASRLGGTNFYEQYF.

The CDR3 protein is CASSPPSGSSYEQYF. The CDR3, as DNA: TGTGCCAGCAGTCCCCCGAGCGGGAGCTCCTACGAGCAGTACTTC. This rearrangement joins TRBV2 to TRBJ2-7, with TRBD2 matching 8 bases. Germline assignment: CDR1 SNHLY and CDR2 FYNNEI. V shed 5 bases, J shed 0 bases, and the junction held 6 bases outside the gene matches. CDR3 size: 15 residues.

The chain couples TRBV9 to TRBJ2-2, with 13 bases identical to TRBD2. The CDR3 has 17 residues. Losses at the gene ends were 4 bases for V and 4 bases for J; bases not matched to a gene: 7. The germline V gene encodes CDR1 SGDLS and CDR2 YYNGEE. CDR3 in DNA: TGTGCCAGCAGCATGACTAGCGGGAGGACGGGCACCGGGGAGCTGTTTTTT. Protein sequence: CASSMTSGRTGTGELFF.

The gene calls are TRBV2 and TRBJ2-3; D call uncertain. V lost 6 bases and J 2 bases, leaving 9 bases between the germline ends. In germline, CDR1 is SNHLY, CDR2 FYNNEI. This CDR3 region has 13 residues. CDR3 nucleotide sequence: TGTGCCAGCAGGACACGGTTCACAGATACGCAGTATTTT. Translating it yields CASRTRFTDTQYF.

The J gene is TRBJ1-1, the V gene TRBV20-1; D not certain. Trimming shortened V by 5 bases and J by 8 bases, and 9 bases separated the two germline ends. This CDR3 contains 10 residues. Germline values: CDR1 DFQATT, CDR2 SNEGSKA (reference sequence). The CDR3 DNA is TGCAGTGCTGCCAGAGGGGAAGCTTTCTTT. Residues: CSAARGEAFF.

The chain uses TRBV7-9 and TRBJ1-2, with a tentative D call TRBD1 (5 bases). There are 14 residues in the CDR3. Trimming removed 3 bases at V and 3 bases at J, with 11 bases between. Looked up from germline, CDR1 is SEHNR and CDR2 is FQNEAQ (reference sequence). CDR3: CASSLAGGDYGYTF. DNA of the CDR3: TGTGCCAGCAGCTTGGCGGGGGGGGACTATGGCTACACCTTC.

CDR3: CASSTGQLAKNIQYF. The CDR3 DNA is TGTGCCAGTAGTACGGGACAACTAGCCAAAAACATTCAGTACTTC. This chain connects TRBV19 to TRBJ2-4; TRBD1 is a possible D gene (6 bases). The germline V and J ends were trimmed by 4 bases and 0 bases, with 10 bases remaining between them. Germline V gene data show CDR1 as LNHDA and CDR2 as SQIVND (reference sequence). The CDR3 has 15 residues.

This chain uses TRBV6-1 with TRBJ2-5, with a weak D call TRBD2 (6 bases). The DNA matches TRBJ2-7 better at its end, which makes the J call doubtful. The CDR3 spans 19 residues. Germline values: CDR1 MNHNS, CDR2 SASEGT. Here the CDR3 reads CASSEAGPWGLPRLYEQYF. The CDR3 DNA reads TGTGCCAGCAGTGAAGCGGGACCTTGGGGACTGCCCCGACTCTACGAGCAGTACTTC.

CDR3 amino acids: CASSSGQLGPSTDTQYF. Written as DNA, the CDR3 is TGCGCCAGCAGCTCAGGACAGCTGGGGCCTTCCACAGATACGCAGTATTTT. V is TRBV5-1 and J is TRBJ2-3, with TRBD1 as a possible D gene (6 bases). The V gene lost 3 bases and the J gene lost 2 bases, with 19 bases spanning the gap. The CDR3 spans 17 residues. Germline assignment: CDR1 SGHRS and CDR2 YFSETQ.